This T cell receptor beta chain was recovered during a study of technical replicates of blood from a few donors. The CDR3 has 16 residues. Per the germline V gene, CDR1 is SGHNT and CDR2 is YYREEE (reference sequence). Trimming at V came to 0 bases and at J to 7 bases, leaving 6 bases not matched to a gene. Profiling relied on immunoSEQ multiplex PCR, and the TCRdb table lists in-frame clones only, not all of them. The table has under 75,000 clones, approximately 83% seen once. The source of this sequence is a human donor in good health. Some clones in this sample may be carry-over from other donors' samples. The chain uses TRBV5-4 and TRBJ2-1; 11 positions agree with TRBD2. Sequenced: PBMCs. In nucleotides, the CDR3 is TGTGCCAGCAGCTTGGGGGGGACTAGCGGAAGAAATGAGCAGTTCTTC. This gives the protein CASSLGGTSGRNEQFF. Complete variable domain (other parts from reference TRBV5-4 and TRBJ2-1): ETGVTQSPTHLIKTRGQQVTLRCSSQSGHNTVSWYQQALGQGPQFIFQYYREEENGRGNFPPRFSGLQFPNYSSELNVNALELDDSALYLCASSLGGTSGRNEQFFGPGTRLTVL.